The present entry profiles one T cell receptor (beta chain) with its context. This sample is drawn from a study of blood T cell repertoires in COVID-19. Profiling relied on immunoSEQ multiplex PCR, and the TCRdb table lists in-frame clones only, not all of them. Among roughly 92,000 clones, over 70% were seen once, and the ten largest hold around 29%. Germline CDR1 and CDR2: SGHRS and YFSETQ. After removal of 2 bases from V and 2 bases from J, the junction contained 7 bases not matched to a gene. This CDR3 comprises 17 residues. The specimen was peripheral blood. The chain couples TRBV5-1 to TRBJ2-5; 12 positions agree with TRBD2. The clonotype comes from a woman aged 80 or over with active or convalescent COVID-19. CDR3 sequence reads: CASSFRASGGVQETQYF. The CDR3, as DNA: TGCGCCAGCAGCTTTCGGGCTAGCGGGGGGGTGCAAGAGACCCAGTACTTC.